The TCR beta chain described here comes from a study of T-cell reconstitution after alpha-beta-depleted transplantation in children. The CDR3 is made up of 17 amino acids. V dropped 1 base and J dropped 0; count of bases not matched to a gene: 7. In germline, CDR1 is LNHNV, CDR2 YYDKDF (reference sequence). Preparation of the TCRbeta library involved a method that used unique molecular identifiers. TCRdb ran MiXCR on the PCR reads and lists one entry per CDR3 protein. The repertoire holds roughly 200,000 distinct CDR3 sequences, with approximately 10% as singletons. A few counts support this clonotype.

The sequencing used PBMCs, collected before TCRalphabeta/CD19-depleted stem cell transplant. This clonotype was obtained from a child younger than two with acute myeloid leukemia, due to receive a stem cell transplant. The chain couples TRBV15 to TRBJ2-5; TRBD2 matches 8 bases. CDR3 sequence reads: CATSRGTGGPHQETQYF. CDR3 nucleotides: TGTGCCACCAGCAGAGGGACGGGGGGGCCCCACCAAGAGACCCAGTACTTC.